What follows are 23 T cell receptor beta chains derived from one specimen sequenced in a study of T cells after yellow fever vaccination. Each CDR3 protein is one row after TCRdb ran MiXCR on the 5' RACE reads. This sample has 450,000 to 550,000 distinct CDR3 sequences, with about a fifth found just once. This sample comprised PBMCs, obtained 15 days after the yellow fever booster vaccination. These receptors were taken from a man younger than 40 who received the YFV17D yellow fever vaccine.

This clonotype was detected a few times. This chain links TRBV12-3 or TRBV12-4 with TRBJ2-5, with D perhaps TRBD2 (6 bases). The CDR3 has 12 residues. V lost 6 bases and J lost 7, with 12 bases in between. CDR3 nucleotide sequence: TGTGCCAGCAGCCCGGGAGTGGGGACCCAGTACTTC. Protein: CASSPGVGTQYF.

The V call is TRBV5-1, the J call TRBJ2-5; the match to TRBD1 covers 9 bases. CDR1 is SGHRS and CDR2 is YFSETQ in the germline V gene. This CDR3 region has 14 residues. The V segment lost 3 bases and the J segment 7 bases; nucleotides outside the gene matches: 7. CDR3 bases: TGCGCCAGCAGCTCGGGGACAGGGACAAGGACCCAGTACTTC. It encodes CASSSGTGTRTQYF.

This clonotype was observed a few times. The CDR3 loop reads CASRDRTYEQYF. CDR3 nucleotide sequence: TGCGCCAGCAGGGACAGAACCTACGAGCAGTACTTC. The V and J genes are TRBV5-1 and TRBJ2-7, with D possibly TRBD1 on 6 matching bases. There are 12 residues in the CDR3. Between the trimmed V and J ends, which lost 5 bases and 2 bases, there was a span of 8 bases. The germline V gene encodes CDR1 SGHRS and CDR2 YFSETQ.

This clonotype was counted a few times. This chain connects TRBV6-5 to TRBJ2-1; 13 positions match TRBD2. CDR3 length: 17 residues. V shed 2 bases, J shed 8 bases, and the junction held 9 bases outside the gene matches. CDR1 is MNHEY and CDR2 is SVGAGI in the germline V gene. The CDR3 nucleotides are TGTGCCAGCAGTTACACTCGGGGACTAGCGGGAAGAGATGAGCAGTTCTTC. Translating gives CASSYTRGLAGRDEQFF.

This chain joins TRBV7-2 and TRBJ2-5; TRBD1 or TRBD2 may be the D gene (6 bases each). The CDR3 runs to 14 residues. Germline V gene lookup returns CDR1 SGHTA and CDR2 FQGNSA. The V gene lost 4 bases and the J gene lost 4 bases, with 13 bases spanning the gap. This CDR3 reads CASSSWGAGETQYF. DNA of the CDR3: TGTGCCAGCAGCTCTTGGGGGGCCGGAGAGACCCAGTACTTC.

A single count supports this clonotype. The V call is TRBV20-1, the J call TRBJ2-2; D gene ambiguous. CDR3 size: 13 residues. Trimming removed 6 bases from V and 5 bases from J, with 13 bases in between. CDR1 is DFQATT, CDR2 SNEGSKA, per germline (reference sequence). CDR3 DNA sequence: TGCAGTGCCACTTTTATGGAAACCGGGGAGCTGTTTTTT. This codes for CSATFMETGELFF.

This clonotype was found a few times. J is TRBJ1-1 and V is TRBV6-5; D remains ambiguous. This CDR3 region has 15 residues. Germline CDR1 and CDR2: MNHEY and SVGAGI. Trimming shortened V by 2 bases and J by 0 bases, and 10 bases separated the two germline ends. In DNA form, the CDR3 reads TGTGCCAGCAGTTACGTTTGGGGTTTGAACACTGAAGCTTTCTTT. The encoded protein is CASSYVWGLNTEAFF.

The chain carries TRBV28 and TRBJ2-2; 8 bases map to TRBD2. V lost 8 bases and J lost 4; bases outside the gene matches: 9. This CDR3 spans 15 amino acids. Germline CDR1 reads MDHEN; CDR2 reads SYDVKM. DNA of the CDR3: TGTGCCAGCGTCAGCGGGAGTATAGGCACCGGGGAGCTGTTTTTT. It yields the protein CASVSGSIGTGELFF. Full variable domain (rest looked up from reference TRBV28 and TRBJ2-2): DVKVTQSSRYLVKRTGEKVFLECVQDMDHENMFWYRQDPGLGLRLIYFSYDVKMKEKGDIPEGYSVSREKKERFSLILESASTNQTSMYLCASVSGSIGTGELFFGEGSRLTVL.

This clonotype was recorded a few times. CDR3 protein: CASSNLAEDKNIQYF. Here the CDR3 DNA reads TGTGCCAGCAGCAACCTAGCGGAAGACAAAAACATTCAGTACTTC. The chain recombines TRBV12-3 or TRBV12-4 with TRBJ2-4, with 7 positions matching TRBD2. The CDR3 contains 15 residues. V lost 6 bases and J lost 3; bases outside the gene matches: 8.

This rearrangement joins TRBV12-3 or TRBV12-4 to TRBJ2-7, with 14 bases aligning to TRBD2. The CDR3 sequence is 16 residues long. After removal of 6 bases from V and 7 bases from J, the junction contained 11 bases not matched to a gene. For the CDR3, the DNA is TGTGCCAGCAGCCGATCCGGGACTAGCGGGAGTCAAGAGCAGTACTTC. Translation gives CASSRSGTSGSQEQYF.

The V and J genes are TRBV24-1 and TRBJ2-5, with 8 bases identical to TRBD1. From germline, CDR1 is KGHDR and CDR2 SFDVKD. The junction had 6 bases not matched to a gene; V was cut back by 3 bases and J by 4 bases. The CDR3 extends over 15 amino acids. The CDR3 DNA is TGTGCCACCAGTGATCCGGGGACAGGCGGAGAGACCCAGTACTTC. Its translation: CATSDPGTGGETQYF.

This clonotype was seen a handful of times. The rearrangement links TRBV20-1 to TRBJ2-3; D is unresolved. V was clipped by 2 bases and J by 2 bases, with 14 bases between them. CDR1 and CDR2 from the germline V gene are DFQATT and SNEGSKA (reference sequence). The CDR3 is made up of 15 amino acids. CDR3 region: CSARSGQTYTDTQYF. CDR3 nucleotide sequence: TGCAGTGCTAGATCGGGCCAGACTTACACAGATACGCAGTATTTT.

This clonotype was seen a few times. J is TRBJ2-3 and V is TRBV28; 10 bases agree with TRBD2. CDR1 MDHEN and CDR2 SYDVKM come from the germline V gene. Losses at the gene ends were 2 bases for V and 4 bases for J; bases not matched to a gene: 3. The CDR3 has 15 residues. In DNA form, the CDR3 reads TGTGCCAGCAGTTTACTAGCGGGAGTCGCAGATACGCAGTATTTT. Encoded protein: CASSLLAGVADTQYF.

This chain joins TRBV20-1 and TRBJ2-1; D is unclear. Between the trimmed V and J ends, which lost 1 base and 3 bases, there was a span of 10 bases. The V gene's germline CDR1 is DFQATT and CDR2 SNEGSKA (reference sequence). CDR3 length: 14 residues. The CDR3 DNA sequence: TGCAGTGCTAGAGGTGGGTCGGACTACAATGAGCAGTTCTTC. Encoded protein: CSARGGSDYNEQFF.

The genes are TRBV20-1 and TRBJ2-5, with 9 bases lining up with TRBD2. CDR3 length: 15 residues. Germline V gives CDR1 DFQATT, CDR2 SNEGSKA (reference sequence). The V segment lost 5 bases and the J segment 2 bases; nucleotides outside the gene matches: 9. In nucleotides, the CDR3 is TGCAGTGCTGAGAGTAGCGGGAGCGGTCAAGAGACCCAGTACTTC. It specifies CSAESSGSGQETQYF.

This clonotype has just a few counts. The chain has TRBV5-1 and TRBJ2-5; D unclear. V lost 6 bases and J lost 3, with 6 bases in between. Germline V gene data show CDR1 as SGHRS and CDR2 as YFSETQ. The CDR3 has 11 amino acids. The DNA for the CDR3 is TGCGCCAGCAATATTGAAGAGACCCAGTACTTC. It encodes CASNIEETQYF.

The chain recombines TRBV12-3 or TRBV12-4 with TRBJ2-3; 8 positions match TRBD2. The CDR3 consists of 14 residues. V gave up 5 bases and J gave up 4 bases; unmatched junction bases: 5. The CDR3 nucleotides read TGTGCCAGCAGTCCCGGGAGGGGGGCAGATACGCAGTATTTT. Translation: CASSPGRGADTQYF.

This clonotype occurred a few times. The chain employs TRBV20-1 and TRBJ1-1; D not resolved. The germline CDR1 and CDR2 sequences are DFQATT and SNEGSKA (reference sequence). This CDR3 spans 12 amino acids. Trimming took 3 bases from V and 5 from J, leaving 10 bases between them. CDR3: CSASFGGTEAFF. CDR3 in DNA: TGCAGTGCTAGTTTTGGAGGTACTGAAGCTTTCTTT.

V and J are TRBV6-1 and TRBJ2-3; D gene ambiguous. The germline V gene has CDR1 MNHNS and CDR2 SASEGT. The CDR3 spans 14 residues. The V end lost 6 bases, the J end lost 6 bases, and 16 bases lay between the germline ends. The DNA for the CDR3 is TGTGCCAGCAGGAGTAACTATGTGGCGGATACGCAGTATTTT. Protein sequence: CASRSNYVADTQYF.

This clonotype has a handful of counts. The chain links TRBV7-8 to TRBJ2-7; TRBD1 aligns across 7 bases. CDR1 SGHVS and CDR2 FQNEAQ come from the germline V gene. This CDR3 has 13 amino acids. Trimming at V came to 5 bases and at J to 5 bases, leaving 6 bases not matched to a gene. The CDR3 loop is CASSPRQGNEQYF. The CDR3 DNA reads TGTGCCAGCAGCCCCAGACAGGGTAACGAGCAGTACTTC.

The table lists this clonotype with a few counts. V gene TRBV20-1 combines with J gene TRBJ1-4; weak D call: TRBD1 (6 bases). Trimming shortened V by 3 bases and J by 3 bases, and 17 bases separated the two germline ends. The CDR3 covers 16 residues. Germline V gene data show CDR1 as DFQATT and CDR2 as SNEGSKA (reference sequence). The CDR3 loop reads CSASSSGAGANEKLFF. CDR3 in DNA: TGCAGTGCTAGTTCTTCCGGGGCAGGGGCTAATGAAAAACTGTTTTTT.

The chain carries TRBV4-3 and TRBJ1-1; D not resolved. CDR3 length: 15 amino acids. Trimming took off 0 bases at V and 11 bases at J, with 19 bases between the two ends. CDR1 and CDR2 from the germline V gene are LGHNA and YSLEER. The CDR3 here is CASSQDMFRLAWAFF. The CDR3 region has the DNA TGCGCCAGCAGCCAAGATATGTTCCGGTTGGCTTGGGCTTTCTTT.

J is TRBJ2-7 and V is TRBV6-5; no definite D call. CDR3 size: 11 residues. Germline V lookup: CDR1 MNHEY, CDR2 SVGAGI. V was trimmed by 6 bases and J by 6 bases, leaving 9 bases between them. Here the CDR3 reads CASSHGTEQYF. For the CDR3, the DNA is TGTGCCAGCAGCCACGGAACCGAGCAGTACTTC.